In this sample, the clone carrying this TCR beta chain turned up many times. Its specificity is unknown. This sample was included in a study of T cells in Graves' hyperthyroidism and ophthalmopathy. General study findings and limits: The model anticipated ophthalmopathy a median approximately 6.7 months pre-onset. Through a model of 13 V-J features, ophthalmopathy was separated from stable hyperthyroidism.

Patients between 18 and 65 years old had hyperthyroidism, newly diagnosed and lasting under 2 months. On the basis of clinical symptoms, serum thyroxine and TRAb, thyroid ultrasound and orbital computed tomography, diagnoses were made. This CDR3 has 12 residues. The germline V gene has CDR1 SQVTM and CDR2 ANQGSEA. Trimming stripped 6 bases from V and 3 bases from J, with 11 bases between. TCR beta CDR3 regions were amplified from RNA transcripts. The HTBI primer set served for first-round RT-PCR of the TCR CDR3. TCRdb ran MiXCR on the multiplex PCR reads and lists one entry per CDR3 protein. Here the sample spans 350,000 to 400,000 distinct CDR3 sequences, roughly 19% being singletons.

Sequenced material: blood. The V call is TRBV29-1, the J call TRBJ2-5, with unresolved D. The receptor comes from a woman between 18 and 30 years old with Graves' hyperthyroidism. The CDR3 DNA reads as TGCAGCGTCGCTCCGGCTAAAGAGACCCAGTACTTC. Encoded protein: CSVAPAKETQYF.